This TCR beta chain is drawn from a study of chemoradiotherapy in HPV16-positive cancers. Study-wide results and caveats: Functional assays defining HPV-specific T cells used only two HPV16-positive patients. Candidate HPV-specific clones and E7-related TCR motifs grew in tumor during treatment.

TCRdb's table, derived via immunoSEQ multiplex PCR, lists solely in-frame clones and lacks some. The sample has about 32,000 clones, 80% seen once. Notes on this clone: Its antigen remains unknown.

The source of this sequence is a human donor with HPV-associated anogenital cancer. The source was blood, collected from a patient who underwent chemoradiotherapy.

CDR3 bases: TGTGCCAGCAGCTTAGACCTGGGGGGCTCCTACAATGAGCAGTTCTTC. It yields the protein CASSLDLGGSYNEQFF. This sequence joins TRBV11-2 and TRBJ2-1; tentative D call: TRBD2 (6 bases). Germline V lookup: CDR1 SGHAT, CDR2 FQNNGV. V lost 0 bases to trimming and J lost 0 bases, with 9 bases between them. The CDR3 has 16 residues.